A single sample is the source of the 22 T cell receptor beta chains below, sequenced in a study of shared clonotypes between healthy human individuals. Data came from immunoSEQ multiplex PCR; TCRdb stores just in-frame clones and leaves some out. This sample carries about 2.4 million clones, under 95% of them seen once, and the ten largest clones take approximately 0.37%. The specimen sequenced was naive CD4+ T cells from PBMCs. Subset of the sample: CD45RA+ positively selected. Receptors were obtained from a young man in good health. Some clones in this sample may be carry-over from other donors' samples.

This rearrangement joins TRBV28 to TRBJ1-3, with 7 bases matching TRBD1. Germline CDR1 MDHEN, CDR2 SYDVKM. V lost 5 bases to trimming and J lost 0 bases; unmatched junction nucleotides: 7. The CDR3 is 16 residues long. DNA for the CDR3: TGTGCCAGCAGTCTATCGGGACAGCTCTCTGGAAACACCATATATTTT. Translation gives CASSLSGQLSGNTIYF. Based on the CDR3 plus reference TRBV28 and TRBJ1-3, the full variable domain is DVKVTQSSRYLVKRTGEKVFLECVQDMDHENMFWYRQDPGLGLRLIYFSYDVKMKEKGDIPEGYSVSREKKERFSLILESASTNQTSMYLCASSLSGQLSGNTIYFGEGSWLTVV.

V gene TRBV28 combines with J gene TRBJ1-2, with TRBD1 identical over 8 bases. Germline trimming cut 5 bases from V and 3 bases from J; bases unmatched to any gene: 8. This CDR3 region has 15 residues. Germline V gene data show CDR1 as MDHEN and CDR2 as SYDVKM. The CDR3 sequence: CASSVYGQGDYGYTF. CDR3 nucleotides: TGTGCCAGCAGTGTGTATGGACAGGGTGACTATGGCTACACCTTC.

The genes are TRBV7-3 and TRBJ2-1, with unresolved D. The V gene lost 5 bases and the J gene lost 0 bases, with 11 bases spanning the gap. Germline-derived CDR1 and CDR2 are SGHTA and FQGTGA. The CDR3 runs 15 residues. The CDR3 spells CASSPGEVSYNEQFF. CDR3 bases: TGTGCCAGCAGCCCTGGGGAAGTCTCCTACAATGAGCAGTTCTTC.

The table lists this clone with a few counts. CDR3 residues: CASRGDTQPQHF. CDR3 DNA: TGTGCCAGCAGGGGCGATACTCAGCCCCAGCATTTT. The chain couples TRBV6-1 to TRBJ1-5; the D is unclear. The CDR3 has 12 residues. CDR1 MNHNS and CDR2 SASEGT come from the germline V gene. V lost 6 bases and J 6 bases, leaving 9 bases between the germline ends.

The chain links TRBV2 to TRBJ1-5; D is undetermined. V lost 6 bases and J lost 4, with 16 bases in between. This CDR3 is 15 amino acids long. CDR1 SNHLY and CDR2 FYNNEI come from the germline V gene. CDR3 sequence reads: CASSAPDPSNQPQHF. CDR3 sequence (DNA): TGTGCCAGCAGCGCCCCGGACCCATCGAATCAGCCCCAGCATTTT.

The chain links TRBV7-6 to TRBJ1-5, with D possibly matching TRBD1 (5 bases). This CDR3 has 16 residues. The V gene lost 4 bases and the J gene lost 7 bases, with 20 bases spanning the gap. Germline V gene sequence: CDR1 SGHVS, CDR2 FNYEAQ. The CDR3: CASSSGTPDVGQPQHF. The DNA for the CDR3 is TGTGCCAGCAGCTCGGGGACTCCAGATGTGGGACAGCCCCAGCATTTT.

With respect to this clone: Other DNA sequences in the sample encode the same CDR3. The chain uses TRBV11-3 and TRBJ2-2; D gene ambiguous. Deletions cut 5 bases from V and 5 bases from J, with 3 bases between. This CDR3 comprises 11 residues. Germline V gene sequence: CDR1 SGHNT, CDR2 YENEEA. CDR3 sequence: CASSRTGELFF. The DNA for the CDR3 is TGTGCCAGCAGCCGTACCGGGGAGCTGTTTTTT.

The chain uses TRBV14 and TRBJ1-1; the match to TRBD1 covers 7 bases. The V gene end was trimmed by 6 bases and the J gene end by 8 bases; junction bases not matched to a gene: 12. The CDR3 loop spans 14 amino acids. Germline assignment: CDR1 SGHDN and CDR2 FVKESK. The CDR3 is CASSRDSGGLEAFF. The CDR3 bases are TGTGCCAGCAGTCGGGACAGCGGGGGGTTAGAAGCTTTCTTT.

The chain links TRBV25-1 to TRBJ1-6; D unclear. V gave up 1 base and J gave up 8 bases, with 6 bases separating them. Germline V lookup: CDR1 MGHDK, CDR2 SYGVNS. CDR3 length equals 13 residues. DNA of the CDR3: TGTGCCAGCAGTGAATGGGGTCATTCACCCCTCCACTTT. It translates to CASSEWGHSPLHF.

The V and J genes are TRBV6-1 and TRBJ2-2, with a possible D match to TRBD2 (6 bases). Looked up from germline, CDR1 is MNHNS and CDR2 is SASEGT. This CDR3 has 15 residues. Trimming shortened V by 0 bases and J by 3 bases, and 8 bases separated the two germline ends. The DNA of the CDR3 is TGTGCCAGCAGTGAAGCTAGCGGATACACCGGGGAGCTGTTTTTT. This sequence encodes CASSEASGYTGELFF.

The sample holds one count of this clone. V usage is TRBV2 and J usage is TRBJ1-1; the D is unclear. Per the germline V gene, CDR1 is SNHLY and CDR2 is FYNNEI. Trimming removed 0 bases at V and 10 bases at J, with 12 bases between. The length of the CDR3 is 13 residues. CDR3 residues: CASSEAGRTPAFF. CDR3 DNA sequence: TGTGCCAGCAGTGAAGCTGGCAGGACCCCAGCTTTCTTT.

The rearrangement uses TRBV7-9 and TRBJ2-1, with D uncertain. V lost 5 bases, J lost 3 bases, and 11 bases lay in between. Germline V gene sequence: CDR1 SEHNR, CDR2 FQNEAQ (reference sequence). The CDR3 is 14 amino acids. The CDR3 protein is CASSLGSDYNEQFF. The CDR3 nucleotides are TGTGCCAGCAGCCTTGGCTCTGACTACAATGAGCAGTTCTTC.

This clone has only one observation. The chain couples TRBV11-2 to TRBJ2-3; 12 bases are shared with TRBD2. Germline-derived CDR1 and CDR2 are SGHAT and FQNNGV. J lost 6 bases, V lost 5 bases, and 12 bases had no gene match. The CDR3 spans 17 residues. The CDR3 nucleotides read TGTGCCAGCAGCACCCAATTGACTAGCGGGAGAGCCGATACGCAGTATTTT. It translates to CASSTQLTSGRADTQYF.

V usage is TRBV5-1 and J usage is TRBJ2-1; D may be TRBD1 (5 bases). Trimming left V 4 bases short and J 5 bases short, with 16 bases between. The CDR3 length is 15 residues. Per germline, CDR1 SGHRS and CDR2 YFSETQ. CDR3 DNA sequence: TGCGCCAGCAGCCGTTTCAGGGTAACGGACAATGAGCAGTTCTTC. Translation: CASSRFRVTDNEQFF.

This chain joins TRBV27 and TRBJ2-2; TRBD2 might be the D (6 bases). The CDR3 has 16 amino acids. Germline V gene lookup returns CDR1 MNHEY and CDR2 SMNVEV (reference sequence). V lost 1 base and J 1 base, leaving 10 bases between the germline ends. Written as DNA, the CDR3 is TGTGCCAGCAGTTTATGGGGGGTTGGGAACACCGGGGAGCTGTTTTTT. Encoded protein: CASSLWGVGNTGELFF.

The CDR3 nucleotides are TGTGCCAGCAGCCGCACCGGACAGTTCGCCGGGGAGCTGTTTTTT. It codes for CASSRTGQFAGELFF. The chain links TRBV28 to TRBJ2-2; the D gene is possibly TRBD1 (6 bases). Germline-derived CDR1 and CDR2 are MDHEN and SYDVKM. The CDR3 contains 15 residues. Trimming cost V 6 bases and J 6 bases, with 17 bases left between them.

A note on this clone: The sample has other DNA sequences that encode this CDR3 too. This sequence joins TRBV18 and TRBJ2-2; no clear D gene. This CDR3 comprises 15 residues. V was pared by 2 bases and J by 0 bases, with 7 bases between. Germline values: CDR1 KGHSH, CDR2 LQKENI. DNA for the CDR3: TGTGCCAGCTCACCATCCGGTACGAACACCGGGGAGCTGTTTTTT. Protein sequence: CASSPSGTNTGELFF. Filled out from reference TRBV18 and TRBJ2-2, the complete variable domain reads NAGVMQNPRHLVRRRGQEARLRCSPMKGHSHVYWYRQLPEEGLKFMVYLQKENIIDESGMPKERFSAEFPKEGPSILRIQQVVRGDSAAYFCASSPSGTNTGELFFGEGSRLTVL.

The CDR3 spells CASSVAGAFYEQYF. As DNA, the CDR3 is TGTGCCAGCAGCGTAGCCGGGGCCTTCTACGAGCAGTACTTC. The rearrangement links TRBV9 to TRBJ2-7, with D perhaps given as TRBD1 or TRBD2 (5 bases each). Germline V gives CDR1 SGDLS, CDR2 YYNGEE. The ends were cut back, 0 bases at V and 3 bases at J, with 10 bases in the middle. The CDR3 loop spans 14 amino acids.

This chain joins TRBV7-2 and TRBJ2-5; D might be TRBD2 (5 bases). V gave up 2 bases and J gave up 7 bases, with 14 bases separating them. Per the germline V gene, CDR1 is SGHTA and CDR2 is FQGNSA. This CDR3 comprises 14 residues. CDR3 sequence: CASSLFRGSGTQYF. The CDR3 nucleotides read TGTGCCAGCAGCTTATTTCGTGGGAGCGGGACCCAGTACTTC.

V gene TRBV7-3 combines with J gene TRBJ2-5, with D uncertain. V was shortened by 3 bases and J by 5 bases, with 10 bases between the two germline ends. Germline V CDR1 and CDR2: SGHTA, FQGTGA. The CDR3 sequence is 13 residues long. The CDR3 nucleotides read TGTGCCAGCAGCTTCACCCCGAAGGAGACCCAGTACTTC. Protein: CASSFTPKETQYF.

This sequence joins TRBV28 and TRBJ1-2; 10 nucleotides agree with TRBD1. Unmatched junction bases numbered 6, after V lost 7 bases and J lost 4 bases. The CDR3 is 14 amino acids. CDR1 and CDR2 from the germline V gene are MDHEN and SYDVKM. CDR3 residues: CASNRQGAGYGYTF. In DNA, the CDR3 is TGTGCCAGCAACAGACAGGGGGCTGGCTATGGCTACACCTTC.

The CDR3 region has the DNA TGTGCCAGTAGCCTCGGACTGGCCCGCTATGGCTACACCTTC. Translated: CASSLGLARYGYTF. The V and J genes are TRBV19 and TRBJ1-2; D not certain. Looked up from germline, CDR1 is LNHDA and CDR2 is SQIVND (reference sequence). CDR3 size: 14 residues. Trimming left V 6 bases short and J 4 bases short, with 15 bases between.